These 25 T cell receptor beta chains came from one sample sequenced in a study of Ad26.COV2.S vaccination and SARS-CoV-2 variants. Treatment given: about 20 received Ad26.COV2.S at low or high dose, single or two shots; about 5 received placebo; per-sample allocation not given. Each sample was drawn 63 days after the first injection (of vaccine or placebo). TCRdb keeps only in-frame clones here, not all; method: immunoSEQ multiplex PCR. This table has about 400,000 clones, 80% to 95% appearing once. This sample comprised peripheral blood, obtained in a trial of Ad26.COV2.S vaccine versus placebo. The receptors originated from a person aged 18-65 years who received the Ad26.COV2.S COVID-19 vaccine or a placebo.

The chain recombines TRBV28 with TRBJ1-5, with TRBD1 matching over 10 bases. The J segment lost 3 bases and the V segment lost 2 bases, leaving 4 bases of the junction unmatched. The CDR3 spans 16 residues. Germline loops: CDR1 MDHEN, CDR2 SYDVKM. This CDR3 is CASSLGTGALNQPQHF. The CDR3 bases are TGTGCCAGCAGTTTAGGGACAGGGGCTCTCAATCAGCCCCAGCATTTT.

This clone was observed once. The gene calls are TRBV2 and TRBJ2-4; 7 nucleotides agree with TRBD1. CDR3 length equals 15 residues. V was pared by 6 bases and J by 0 bases, with 5 bases of the junction left unmatched. The germline V gene encodes CDR1 SNHLY and CDR2 FYNNEI. Here the CDR3 reads CASRGQLLAKNIQYF. DNA for the CDR3: TGTGCCAGCAGGGGACAGCTCCTAGCCAAAAACATTCAGTACTTC.

This sequence joins TRBV2 and TRBJ1-1; perhaps TRBD1 as D (6 bases). This CDR3 region has 15 residues. V lost 7 bases and J lost 1, with 16 bases in between. The germline V gene encodes CDR1 SNHLY and CDR2 FYNNEI. This CDR3 reads CASTRMGGSNTEAFF. CDR3 DNA: TGTGCCAGCACCCGTATGGGGGGCTCGAACACTGAAGCTTTCTTT. The full variable domain, rest sourced from reference TRBV2 and TRBJ1-1, is EPEVTQTPSHQVTQMGQEVILRCVPISNHLYFYWYRQILGQKVEFLVSFYNNEISEKSEIFDDQFSVERPDGSNFTLKIRSTKLEDSAMYFCASTRMGGSNTEAFFGQGTRLTVV.

The rearrangement uses TRBV6-5 and TRBJ1-1; unclear D gene. CDR3 length equals 13 residues. Per germline, CDR1 MNHEY and CDR2 SVGAGI. V lost 5 bases and J 1 base, leaving 8 bases between the germline ends. The CDR3 reads CASSPRENTEAFF. Here the CDR3 DNA reads TGTGCCAGCAGTCCCCGGGAGAACACTGAAGCTTTCTTT.

The rearrangement uses TRBV6-2 or TRBV6-3 and TRBJ1-2; unclear D gene. In germline, CDR1 is MNHEY, CDR2 SVGEGT. This CDR3 is 14 amino acids long. V lost 0 bases and J 4 bases, leaving 9 bases between the germline ends. The chain's CDR3 is CASSYSPRGYGYTF. The CDR3, as DNA: TGTGCCAGCAGTTACTCTCCGCGGGGCTATGGCTACACCTTC.

This clone has just one count. The chain couples TRBV4-1 to TRBJ2-3; 10 bases are shared with TRBD2. The germline V gene has CDR1 MGHRA and CDR2 YSYEKL. The V gene end was trimmed by 4 bases and the J gene end by 1 base; junction bases not matched to a gene: 5. CDR3 length: 16 residues. The CDR3 nucleotides are TGCGCCAGCAGCCCCCCAGCGGGGGGGCGCACAGATACGCAGTATTTT. It yields the protein CASSPPAGGRTDTQYF.

The chain carries TRBV27 and TRBJ2-4; the match to TRBD1 covers 10 bases. The CDR3 is made up of 17 amino acids. Germline-derived CDR1 and CDR2 are MNHEY and SMNVEV (reference sequence). V lost 4 bases and J lost 2; bases outside the gene matches: 8. DNA for the CDR3: TGTGCCAGCAGTTCCGGAGGGACAGGGGTAACCAAAAACATTCAGTACTTC. As protein: CASSSGGTGVTKNIQYF.

The chain carries TRBV4-3 and TRBJ1-3; D call uncertain. V lost 3 bases to trimming and J lost 4 bases, with 19 bases between them. The CDR3 consists of 17 residues. Germline CDR1 is LGHNA and CDR2 is YSLEER. The CDR3 bases are TGCGCCAGCAGCCAGGGCGCCAAAAAGGCACTCGGAAACACCATATATTTT. This gives the protein CASSQGAKKALGNTIYF.

The chain links TRBV27 to TRBJ2-5; TRBD2 is a possible D gene (7 bases). The V gene's germline CDR1 is MNHEY and CDR2 SMNVEV (reference sequence). V lost 5 bases, J lost 5 bases, and 18 bases lay in between. CDR3 length: 15 amino acids. CDR3 in DNA: TGTGCCAGCAGTCCCGTGGCGGGGGCATGGGAGACCCAGTACTTC. Translation gives CASSPVAGAWETQYF.

V is TRBV11-2 and J is TRBJ1-1; unclear D gene. V lost 1 base and J 6 bases, leaving 9 bases between the germline ends. The CDR3 is made up of 13 amino acids. Germline V gene sequence: CDR1 SGHAT, CDR2 FQNNGV. The CDR3 reads CASSLVGRAEAFF. For the CDR3, the DNA is TGTGCCAGCAGCTTAGTGGGTAGGGCTGAAGCTTTCTTT.

The chain is built from TRBV6-5 and TRBJ2-7, with D tentatively TRBD1 or TRBD2 (5 bases each). Trimming cost V 6 bases and J 3 bases, with 18 bases left between them. In germline, CDR1 is MNHEY, CDR2 SVGAGI. This CDR3 spans 15 amino acids. The CDR3 loop is CASRLTRDPYYEQYF. The DNA for the CDR3 is TGTGCCAGCAGACTAACACGGGACCCCTACTACGAGCAGTACTTC.

The gene calls are TRBV30 and TRBJ2-1; TRBD2 might be the D (7 bases). The germline CDR1 and CDR2 sequences are GTSNPN and SVGIG (reference sequence). This CDR3 spans 20 amino acids. Between the trimmed V and J ends, which lost 5 bases and 4 bases, there was a span of 33 bases. The CDR3 region has the DNA TGTGCCTGGTTTTGTGTACGTCCGCGAGGGGGGGGACGTAATTACAATGAGCAGTTCTTC. It yields the protein CAWFCVRPRGGGRNYNEQFF.

The sample holds many counts of this clone. J is TRBJ2-7 and V is TRBV23-1; tentative D call: TRBD2 (7 bases). TRBV23-1 is filed as an ORF, its function uncertain. Trimming cost V 3 bases and J 2 bases, with 14 bases left between them. This CDR3 is built from 15 residues. The DNA for the CDR3 is TGCGCCAGCAGTCATCCACAGGGAGGGCCCTACGAGCAGTACTTC. Translating it yields CASSHPQGGPYEQYF.

J is TRBJ1-5 and V is TRBV30, with D unclear. Germline-derived CDR1 and CDR2 are GTSNPN and SVGIG (reference sequence). CDR3 size: 13 residues. V was clipped by 2 bases and J by 4 bases, with 9 bases between them. The CDR3 DNA reads as TGTGCCTGGAGTCCCCAGCTTAATCAGCCCCAGCATTTT. It is translated as CAWSPQLNQPQHF.

This clone was seen a few times. The chain's CDR3 is CASSLQRASGNSPLHF. Here the CDR3 DNA reads TGTGCCAGCAGTCTCCAGAGGGCGTCGGGGAATTCACCCCTCCACTTT. The genes are TRBV6-6 and TRBJ1-6; D gene uncertain. CDR1 is MNHNY, CDR2 SVGAGI, per germline (reference sequence). V was cut by 5 bases and J by 7 bases, with 18 bases left in between. There are 16 residues in the CDR3.

The V gene is TRBV3-1 (or the pseudogene TRBV3-2), the J gene TRBJ2-3, with TRBD1 matching over 7 bases. J lost 6 bases, V lost 6 bases, and 9 bases had no gene match. CDR1 is LGHDT, CDR2 YNNKEL, per germline (reference sequence). The CDR3 is made up of 14 amino acids. CDR3: CASSQRGQPDTQYF. CDR3 DNA: TGTGCCAGCAGTCAAAGGGGGCAGCCGGATACGCAGTATTTT.

The rearrangement links TRBV6-2 or TRBV6-3 to TRBJ1-5; 7 bases are a match to TRBD1. V lost 5 bases, J lost 5 bases, and 3 bases stayed unmatched. Germline loops: CDR1 MNHEY, CDR2 SVGEGT. This CDR3 has 13 amino acids. Here the CDR3 DNA reads TGTGCCAGCAGTGGAACAGGGGATCAGCCCCAGCATTTT. This gives the protein CASSGTGDQPQHF.

The chain links TRBV4-2 to TRBJ2-1; D is undetermined. The CDR3 length is 14 residues. V lost 1 base and J 0 bases, leaving 4 bases between the germline ends. CDR1 and CDR2 (germline): LGHNA, YNFKEQ. The CDR3 loop is CASSQGDSYNEQFF. In nucleotides, the CDR3 is TGTGCCAGCAGCCAAGGGGACTCCTACAATGAGCAGTTCTTC.

The chain combines TRBV6-4 with TRBJ2-3, with 10 nucleotides matching TRBD2. The CDR3 sequence is 18 residues long. J gave up 0 bases and V 7 bases, and 13 bases lay outside the gene matches. CDR1 is MRHNA and CDR2 is SNTAGT in the germline V gene. The CDR3 DNA reads as TGTGCCAGCATACCCAGCGGGGGGGCCGGATCGAGCACAGATACGCAGTATTTT. As protein: CASIPSGGAGSSTDTQYF.

This sequence joins TRBV3-1 (or the pseudogene TRBV3-2) and TRBJ2-3; 8 bases fit TRBD2. This CDR3 spans 16 amino acids. With V trimmed by 6 bases and J by 0 bases, 8 bases remained unmatched. Germline values: CDR1 LGHDT, CDR2 YNNKEL (reference sequence). The CDR3 protein is CASSRSGARSTDTQYF. The CDR3 bases are TGTGCCAGCAGTCGTAGCGGGGCCCGGAGCACAGATACGCAGTATTTT.

The CDR3 loop is CASSSPQGRNEKLFF. The CDR3 coding sequence is TGTGCCAGCAGCTCGCCACAGGGCCGGAATGAAAAACTGTTTTTT. The genes are TRBV7-9 and TRBJ1-4; D is perhaps TRBD1 (6 bases). The CDR3 is 15 amino acids. Germline V gene lookup returns CDR1 SEHNR and CDR2 FQNEAQ (reference sequence). The V end lost 4 bases, the J end lost 5 bases, and 14 bases lay between the germline ends.

This sequence joins TRBV2 and TRBJ1-5; the D gene is possibly TRBD1 (6 bases). The V and J ends lost 6 bases and 9 bases respectively, with 12 bases between them. Per germline, CDR1 SNHLY and CDR2 FYNNEI. The CDR3 runs to 12 residues. The CDR3 loop reads CASREQGAPQHF. CDR3 DNA: TGTGCCAGCAGGGAACAGGGTGCGCCCCAGCATTTT.

For the CDR3, the DNA is TGTGCCAGCAGTGGGACTAGCGGGGTCAACGAGCAGTACTTC. Its translation is CASSGTSGVNEQYF. This chain connects TRBV9 to TRBJ2-7; TRBD2 aligns across 13 bases. Germline V gene data show CDR1 as SGDLS and CDR2 as YYNGEE. The CDR3 extends over 14 amino acids. J was trimmed by 5 bases and V by 5 bases; bases with no gene match: 4.

This chain connects TRBV3-1 (or the pseudogene TRBV3-2) to TRBJ1-3; the D gene is possibly TRBD1 (5 bases). Germline lookup yields CDR1 LGHDT and CDR2 YNNKEL (reference sequence). This CDR3 comprises 14 residues. The ends were cut back, 3 bases at V and 4 bases at J, with 10 bases in the middle. CDR3 sequence: CASSHGTSGNTIYF. Here the CDR3 DNA reads TGTGCCAGCAGCCACGGGACGTCCGGAAACACCATATATTTT.

The J gene is TRBJ1-6, the V gene TRBV7-9; no definite D call. V lost 1 base, J lost 8 bases, and 12 bases lay in between. This CDR3 is built from 15 residues. CDR1 is SEHNR and CDR2 is FQNEAQ in the germline V gene (reference sequence). The CDR3 sequence is CASSLVKMGDSPLHF. The CDR3 nucleotides read TGTGCCAGCAGCTTAGTTAAGATGGGTGATTCACCCCTCCACTTT.